The source of this TCR beta chain is a study of CD8+CD57+ T cells in acquired aplastic anemia. Sequencing was done on patients that had shown CD8+CD57+ cell expansion by flow cytometry. The enrolled patients all had severe acquired aplastic anemia. This CDR3 is 14 amino acids long. Germline CDR1 SEHNR, CDR2 FQNEAQ (reference sequence). TCR beta VDJ combinations and CDR3 sequences were profiled from genomic DNA. A single record per CDR3 protein comes from TCRdb applying MiXCR to the reads. The sample lists roughly 250,000 distinct CDR3 sequences; about 80% were seen once. As for this clonotype: At one boundary the junction diverges from the germline segment, which might be a read error.

Sample: sorted CD4+, CD8+, or CD8+CD57+ T cells (not recorded which) from PBMCs. This chain connects TRBV7-9 to TRBJ2-5; D is possibly TRBD2 (5 bases). This clonotype originated in a human donor with aplastic anemia. DNA of the CDR3: TGTGCCACCAGCAGCACTAGTGAGCACGAGACCCAGTACTTC. Translation: CATSSTSEHETQYF.